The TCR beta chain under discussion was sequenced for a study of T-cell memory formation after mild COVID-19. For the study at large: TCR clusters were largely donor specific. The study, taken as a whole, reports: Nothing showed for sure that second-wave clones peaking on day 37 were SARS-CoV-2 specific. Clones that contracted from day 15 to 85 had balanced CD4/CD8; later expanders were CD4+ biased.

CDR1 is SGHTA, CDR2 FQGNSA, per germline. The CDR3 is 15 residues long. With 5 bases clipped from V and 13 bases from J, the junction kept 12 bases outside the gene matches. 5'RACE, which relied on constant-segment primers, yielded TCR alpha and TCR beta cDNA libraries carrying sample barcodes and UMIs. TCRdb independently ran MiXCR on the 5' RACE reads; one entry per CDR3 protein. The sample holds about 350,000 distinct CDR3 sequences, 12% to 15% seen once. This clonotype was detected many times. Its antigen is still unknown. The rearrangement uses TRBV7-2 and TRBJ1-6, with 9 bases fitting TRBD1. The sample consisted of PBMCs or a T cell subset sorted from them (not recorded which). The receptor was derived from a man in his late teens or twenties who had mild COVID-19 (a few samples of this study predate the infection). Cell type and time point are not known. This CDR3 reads CASSTQGALSPPLHF. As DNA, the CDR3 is TGTGCCAGCAGCACACAGGGGGCTCTCTCCCCGCCCCTCCACTTT.